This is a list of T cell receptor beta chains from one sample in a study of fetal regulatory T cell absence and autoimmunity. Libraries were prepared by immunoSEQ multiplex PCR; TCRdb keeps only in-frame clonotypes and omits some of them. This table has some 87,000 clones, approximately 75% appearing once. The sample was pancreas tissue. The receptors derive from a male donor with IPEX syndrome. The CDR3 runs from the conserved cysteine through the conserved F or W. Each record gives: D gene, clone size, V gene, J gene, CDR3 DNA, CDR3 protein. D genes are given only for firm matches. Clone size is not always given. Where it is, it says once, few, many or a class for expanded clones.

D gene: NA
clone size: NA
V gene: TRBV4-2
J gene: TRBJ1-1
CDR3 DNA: TGTGCCAGCAGCCAAGATCGGAGGTCGCACACTGAAGCTTTCTTT
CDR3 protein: CASSQDRRSHTEAFF

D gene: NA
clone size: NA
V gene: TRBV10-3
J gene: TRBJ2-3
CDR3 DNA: TGTGCCATCAGTGAGGGTCGGGGCAGGTCGACAGATACGCAGTATTTT
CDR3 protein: CAISEGRGRSTDTQYF

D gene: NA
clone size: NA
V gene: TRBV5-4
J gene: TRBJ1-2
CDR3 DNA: TGTGCCAGCAGCTTGCGGGGGAACTATGGCTACACCTTC
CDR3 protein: CASSLRGNYGYTF

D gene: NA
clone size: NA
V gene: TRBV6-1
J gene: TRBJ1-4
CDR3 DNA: TGTGCCAGCACCCACTCGGGAGCAGGGGTACGAAAACTGTTTTTT
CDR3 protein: CASTHSGAGVRKLFF

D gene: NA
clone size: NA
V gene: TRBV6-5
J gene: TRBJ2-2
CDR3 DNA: TGTGCCAGCAGTTATGGGGCGAACACCGGGGAGCTGTTTTTT
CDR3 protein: CASSYGANTGELFF

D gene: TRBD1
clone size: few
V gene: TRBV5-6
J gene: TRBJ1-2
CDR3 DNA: TGTGCCAGCAGCCCCAACAGGGGTGGCTACACCTTC
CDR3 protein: CASSPNRGGYTF

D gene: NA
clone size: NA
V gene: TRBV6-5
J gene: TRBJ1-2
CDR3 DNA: TGTGCCAGCAGTTACTCCGCCGGGCATGGCTACACCTTC
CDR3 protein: CASSYSAGHGYTF

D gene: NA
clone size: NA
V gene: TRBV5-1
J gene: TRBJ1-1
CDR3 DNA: TGCGCCAGCAGCTTGTTGGGACTTTTGAACACTGAAGCTTTCTTT
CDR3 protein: CASSLLGLLNTEAFF

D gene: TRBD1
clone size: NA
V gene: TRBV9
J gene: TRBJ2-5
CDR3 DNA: TGTGCCAGCACCCCCGACAGGGGGCATTTGGAGACCCAGTACTTC
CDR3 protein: CASTPDRGHLETQYF

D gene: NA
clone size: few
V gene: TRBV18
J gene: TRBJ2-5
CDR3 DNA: TGTGCCAGCTCACCATGGGGGGAGACCCAGTACTTC
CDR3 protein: CASSPWGETQYF

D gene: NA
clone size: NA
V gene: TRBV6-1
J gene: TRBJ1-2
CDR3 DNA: TGTGCCAGCATTCTCGGAGGTAACGGTAACTATGGCTACACCTTC
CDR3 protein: CASILGGNGNYGYTF

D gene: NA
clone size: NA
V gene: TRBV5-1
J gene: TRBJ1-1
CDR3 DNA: TGCGCCAGCAGCTTGGGCAGGGTGCACACTGAAGCTTTCTTT
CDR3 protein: CASSLGRVHTEAFF

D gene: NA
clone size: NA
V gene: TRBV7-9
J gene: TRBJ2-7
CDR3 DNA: TGTGCCAGCAGCTCCGGGATAAGAGCCTACGAGCAGTACTTC
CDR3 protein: CASSSGIRAYEQYF

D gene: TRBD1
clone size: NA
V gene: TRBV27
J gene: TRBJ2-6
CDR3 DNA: TGTGCCAGCAGTCCCGACAGGGGAGGTCCTGGGGCCAACGTCCTGACTTTC
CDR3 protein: CASSPDRGGPGANVLTF

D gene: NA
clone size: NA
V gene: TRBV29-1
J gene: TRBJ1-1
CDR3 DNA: TGCAGCGTCGCCCCACAGAACACTGAAGCTTTCTTT
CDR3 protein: CSVAPQNTEAFF

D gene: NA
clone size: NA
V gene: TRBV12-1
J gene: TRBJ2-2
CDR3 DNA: TGTGCCAGCAGCTCGAGGGACGTCACTGAAGGGACCGGGGAGCTGTTTTTT
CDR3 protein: CASSSRDVTEGTGELFF

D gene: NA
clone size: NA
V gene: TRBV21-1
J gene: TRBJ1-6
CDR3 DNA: TGTGCCAGACCCAGATCGTCCGCGGAGCCCCTCCACTTT
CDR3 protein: CARPRSSAEPLHF

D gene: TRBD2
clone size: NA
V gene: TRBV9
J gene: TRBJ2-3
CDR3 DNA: TGTGCCAGCAGCGTACTAGCGGGAGATACGCAGTATTTT
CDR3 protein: CASSVLAGDTQYF

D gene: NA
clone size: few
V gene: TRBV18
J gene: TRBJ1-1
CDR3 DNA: TGTGCCAGCTCACCACAAGAGGGACACACTGAAGCTTTCTTT
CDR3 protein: CASSPQEGHTEAFF

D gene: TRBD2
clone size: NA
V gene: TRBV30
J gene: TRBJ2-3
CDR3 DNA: TGTGCCTGGAAACTAGCGGGAAGTACAGATACGCAGTATTTT
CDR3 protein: CAWKLAGSTDTQYF

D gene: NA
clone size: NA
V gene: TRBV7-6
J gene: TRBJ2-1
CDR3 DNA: TGTGCCAGCAGCTTAAACCTAGAGACGTACAATGAGCAGTTCTTC
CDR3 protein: CASSLNLETYNEQFF

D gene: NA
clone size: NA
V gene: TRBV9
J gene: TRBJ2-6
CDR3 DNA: TGTGCCCCCGGCGAGAGCTCTGGGGCCAACGTCCTGACTTTC
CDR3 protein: CAPGESSGANVLTF

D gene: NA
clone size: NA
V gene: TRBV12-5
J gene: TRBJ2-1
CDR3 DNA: TGTGCTAGTGGCTGGACCTACAATGAGCAGTTCTTC
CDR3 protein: CASGWTYNEQFF

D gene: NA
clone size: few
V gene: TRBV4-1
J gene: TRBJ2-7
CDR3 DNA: TGCGCCAGCAGCCAAGGACACTCCTACGAGCAGTACTTC
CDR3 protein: CASSQGHSYEQYF

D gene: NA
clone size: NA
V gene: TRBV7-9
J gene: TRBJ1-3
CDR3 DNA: TGTGCCAGCAGCCTAGACGGTCGCTCTGGAAACACCATATATTTT
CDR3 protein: CASSLDGRSGNTIYF

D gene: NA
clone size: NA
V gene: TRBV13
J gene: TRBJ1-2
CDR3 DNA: TGTGCCAGCAGCTTGGGGGGTGCGGCTAACTATGGCTACACCTTC
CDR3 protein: CASSLGGAANYGYTF

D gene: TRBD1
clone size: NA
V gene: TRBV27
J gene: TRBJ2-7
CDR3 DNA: TGTGCCAGCAGTCCCGGACAGGTTGCTTACGAGCAGTACTTC
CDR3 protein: CASSPGQVAYEQYF